This T cell receptor beta chain appears in the sequencing data of a study of CD8 T cells in ankylosing spondylitis. Researchers built TCR beta libraries using quantitative 5'-RACE with molecular barcodes. TCRdb re-called the 5' RACE reads with MiXCR, one entry per CDR3 protein. The sample has fewer than 180,000 distinct CDR3 sequences, under 45% seen once. The sample holds many counts of this clonotype. Antigen: not known. V was pared by 7 bases and J by 7 bases, with 14 bases of the junction left unmatched. The CDR3 is 16 residues long. Study-wide points: The disease-linked clones had a CD8+ phenotype and low blood frequencies. Made up of about eight highly homologous variants, a TCR beta motif appeared characteristic of ankylosing spondylitis blood. Reports say disease-linked clones showed up significantly more in matched ankylosing spondylitis synovial fluid.

Sequenced material: synovial fluid, either unsorted or a sorted T cell fraction (not recorded which). This clonotype was obtained from a male donor with ankylosing spondylitis. The genes are TRBV12-3 or TRBV12-4 and TRBJ2-1, with TRBD2 matching over 9 bases. CDR3: CASNPSGREGVNEQFF. In nucleotides, the CDR3 is TGTGCCAGCAATCCCTCCGGGCGGGAGGGCGTTAATGAGCAGTTCTTC.